These 19 T cell receptor beta chains were sequenced from one sample in a study of radiation and T cells in renal cell carcinoma. Treatment reported: 15 Gy SBRT to primary tumor, nephrectomy 4 weeks later. Libraries were prepared by immunoSEQ multiplex PCR; TCRdb keeps only in-frame clonotypes and omits some of them. Among around 10,000 clones listed, about 63% were seen once. The specimen comprised tumor tissue, sampled from a patient whose treatment included radiotherapy and nephrectomy. These receptors originate from a woman aged 50 to 60 with renal cell carcinoma.

The V gene is TRBV2, the J gene TRBJ2-5; no clear D. Trimming pared 2 bases from V and 3 bases from J, leaving 7 bases between. The CDR3 sequence is 13 residues long. Germline CDR1 and CDR2: SNHLY and FYNNEI. The CDR3 DNA reads as TGTGCCAGCAGTGAATCAAGAGAAGAGACCCAGTACTTC. Its translation is CASSESREETQYF. The complete variable domain, with remaining parts taken from reference TRBV2 and TRBJ2-5, reads EPEVTQTPSHQVTQMGQEVILRCVPISNHLYFYWYRQILGQKVEFLVSFYNNEISEKSEIFDDQFSVERPDGSNFTLKIRSTKLEDSAMYFCASSESREETQYFGPGTRLLVL.

The chain has TRBV5-4 and TRBJ2-1, with D tentatively TRBD2 (5 bases). The CDR3 loop spans 12 amino acids. Trimming pared 4 bases from V and 10 bases from J, leaving 12 bases between. Germline CDR1 and CDR2: SGHNT and YYREEE (reference sequence). The CDR3 reads CASSPTRREQFF. CDR3 sequence (DNA): TGTGCCAGCAGCCCTACACGGAGGGAGCAGTTCTTC.

The rearrangement uses TRBV7-2 and TRBJ2-1; no definite D call. The CDR3 sequence is 13 residues long. Germline loops: CDR1 SGHTA, CDR2 FQGNSA. Trimming removed 3 bases from V and 5 bases from J, with 8 bases in between. The CDR3 DNA reads TGTGCCAGCAGCTTGGGCCCCGACAATGAGCAGTTCTTC. It specifies CASSLGPDNEQFF.

This clone is labeled hyperexpanded. The gene calls are TRBV6-5 and TRBJ2-2; D possibly corresponds to TRBD2 (5 bases). Germline V gives CDR1 MNHEY, CDR2 SVGAGI. The V end lost 6 bases, the J end lost 5 bases, and 16 bases lay between the germline ends. This CDR3 has 15 residues. In DNA, the CDR3 is TGTGCCAGCAGGTTTGAGGGATCCTGGACCGGGGAGCTGTTTTTT. This encodes CASRFEGSWTGELFF.

This clone was detected once. The chain employs TRBV6-5 and TRBJ1-5; D is ambiguous. Per the germline V gene, CDR1 is MNHEY and CDR2 is SVGAGI. Trimming shortened V by 8 bases and J by 5 bases, and 4 bases separated the two germline ends. This CDR3 spans 10 amino acids. In DNA form, the CDR3 reads TGTGCCAGCGGGGATCAGCCCCAGCATTTT. This sequence encodes CASGDQPQHF.

The chain uses TRBV4-3 and TRBJ2-6, with 8 bases fitting TRBD1. Looked up from germline, CDR1 is LGHNA and CDR2 is YSLEER. V trimming: 1 base; J trimming: 4 bases; junction bases outside the gene matches: 3. This CDR3 spans 16 amino acids. CDR3 sequence reads: CASSQAGQGGANVLTF. The CDR3 region has the DNA TGCGCCAGCAGCCAAGCTGGACAGGGAGGGGCCAACGTCCTGACTTTC.

This clone appeared a few times. The V call is TRBV5-8, the J call TRBJ1-5, with D possibly TRBD1 on 6 matching bases. Germline CDR1 and CDR2: SGHTS and YDEGEE. This CDR3 spans 16 amino acids. V dropped 3 bases and J dropped 0 bases, with 13 bases sitting between them. CDR3 in amino acids: CASSWGAGTSNQPQHF. The CDR3 DNA reads TGTGCCAGCAGCTGGGGGGCCGGGACTAGCAATCAGCCCCAGCATTTT.

This chain connects TRBV6-5 to TRBJ1-2; TRBD1 agrees at 8 bases. Looked up from germline, CDR1 is MNHEY and CDR2 is SVGAGI. V was clipped by 5 bases and J by 2 bases; unmatched bases: 7. This CDR3 is built from 15 residues. The CDR3 sequence: CASSPQTGANYGYTF. The CDR3 nucleotides read TGTGCCAGCAGTCCTCAGACAGGGGCCAACTATGGCTACACCTTC.

The chain uses TRBV4-3 and TRBJ1-1; D is unresolved. Germline assignment: CDR1 LGHNA and CDR2 YSLEER. V was shortened by 4 bases and J by 3 bases, with 12 bases between the two germline ends. This CDR3 is 14 amino acids long. The CDR3 DNA follows: TGCGCCAGCAGCCGGATTCACGGGGACACTGAAGCTTTCTTT. Its protein product is CASSRIHGDTEAFF.

This chain links TRBV27 with TRBJ1-2, with 10 bases lining up with TRBD1. V lost 8 bases, J lost 2 bases, and 5 bases stayed unmatched. The V gene's germline CDR1 is MNHEY and CDR2 SMNVEV (reference sequence). The CDR3 runs 14 residues. The CDR3 reads CASGMTGGNYGYTF. CDR3 sequence (DNA): TGTGCCAGCGGGATGACAGGGGGCAACTATGGCTACACCTTC.

The chain employs TRBV5-1 and TRBJ1-1, with D unresolved. Trimming pared 0 bases from V and 4 bases from J, leaving 10 bases between. The CDR3 extends over 14 amino acids. From germline, CDR1 is SGHRS and CDR2 YFSETQ. CDR3 DNA: TGCGCCAGCAGCTTGGCCTCGCAGGTCACTGAAGCTTTCTTT. It specifies CASSLASQVTEAFF.

There are a few counts of this clone. The V gene is TRBV2, the J gene TRBJ2-7; 11 positions agree with TRBD1. Germline V gene lookup returns CDR1 SNHLY and CDR2 FYNNEI. V was clipped by 6 bases and J by 4 bases; unmatched bases: 5. There are 14 residues in the CDR3. As DNA, the CDR3 is TGTGCCAGCAGGGACAGGGGGCCGGGGTACGAGCAGTACTTC. Its translation is CASRDRGPGYEQYF.

The V gene is TRBV19, the J gene TRBJ1-5; 7 bases align to TRBD1. The junction had 11 bases not matched to a gene; V was cut back by 4 bases and J by 2 bases. This CDR3 region has 17 residues. Germline V gives CDR1 LNHDA, CDR2 SQIVND (reference sequence). The CDR3 nucleotides read TGTGCCAGTAGTACCTCGACAGGGACATTGGGCAATCAGCCCCAGCATTTT. It is translated as CASSTSTGTLGNQPQHF.

V usage is TRBV5-6 and J usage is TRBJ1-1; TRBD1 matches 9 bases. The CDR3 contains 13 residues. From germline, CDR1 is SGHDT and CDR2 YYEEEE. Losses at the gene ends were 3 bases for V and 4 bases for J; bases not matched to a gene: 1. In DNA, the CDR3 is TGTGCCAGCAGCTCGGGACAGGGCACTGAAGCTTTCTTT. Its translation is CASSSGQGTEAFF.

The rearrangement joins TRBV7-2 to TRBJ2-7; 9 nucleotides align to TRBD1. The ends lost 5 bases at V and 1 base at J; junction bases unmatched: 12. CDR1 is SGHTA and CDR2 is FQGNSA in the germline V gene. The CDR3 covers 17 residues. The CDR3 spells CASSIVGGDRGSYEQYF. DNA of the CDR3: TGTGCCAGCAGCATAGTCGGTGGCGACAGGGGGTCCTACGAGCAGTACTTC.

Only a few counts were recorded for this clone. The chain is built from TRBV6-5 and TRBJ2-3; D uncertain. With 2 bases removed from V and 4 bases from J, the gap between germline ends came to 7 bases. The germline V gene has CDR1 MNHEY and CDR2 SVGAGI. The length of the CDR3 is 13 residues. The CDR3 DNA reads as TGTGCCAGCAGTTACACCGTAGCAGATACGCAGTATTTT. Its translation: CASSYTVADTQYF.

J is TRBJ1-1 and V is TRBV29-1; 7 bases line up with TRBD1. V lost 5 bases and J lost 5; bases outside the gene matches: 14. The CDR3 length is 15 residues. The germline V gene encodes CDR1 SQVTM and CDR2 ANQGSEA. CDR3 in amino acids: CSVTHPTGYDTEAFF. DNA of the CDR3: TGCAGCGTTACGCATCCGACAGGGTATGATACTGAAGCTTTCTTT.

Only a few counts were recorded for this clone. The chain combines TRBV27 with TRBJ1-5, with D possibly matching TRBD1 (5 bases). Trimming pared 6 bases from V and 0 bases from J, leaving 12 bases between. This CDR3 contains 15 residues. Germline loops: CDR1 MNHEY, CDR2 SMNVEV (reference sequence). Here the CDR3 DNA reads TGTGCCAGCAGGGCGGAGGGACTTAGCAATCAGCCCCAGCATTTT. Residues: CASRAEGLSNQPQHF.

This rearrangement joins TRBV7-9 to TRBJ2-1; possibly TRBD1 for D (6 bases). Deletions cut 2 bases from V and 8 bases from J, with 19 bases between. Germline V CDR1 and CDR2: SEHNR, FQNEAQ (reference sequence). The CDR3 is 16 amino acids. CDR3 sequence reads: CASSLRRGEGVDEQFF. The CDR3 bases are TGTGCCAGCAGCTTACGCCGAGGCGAGGGGGTCGATGAGCAGTTCTTC.